The next 28 T cell receptor beta chains were all read from a single sample in a study of blood T cell repertoires in COVID-19. Sequenced by immunoSEQ multiplex PCR; TCRdb stores in-frame clones only, minus some. The table shows approximately 460,000 clones, with 89% occurring only once. Source material: peripheral blood. The origin of the receptors is a man aged 18 to 35 with COVID-19, enrolled during active disease.

This chain connects TRBV4-2 to TRBJ2-1; D perhaps matches TRBD2 (6 bases). The CDR3 has 16 amino acids. The germline CDR1 and CDR2 sequences are LGHNA and YNFKEQ. V dropped 0 bases and J dropped 2 bases, with 11 bases sitting between them. CDR3 in amino acids: CASSQDQRVAYNEQFF. The DNA of the CDR3 is TGTGCCAGCAGCCAAGATCAGCGGGTAGCCTACAATGAGCAGTTCTTC.

The chain recombines TRBV19 with TRBJ1-1; the D gene is possibly TRBD1 (5 bases). Trimming took 3 bases from V and 3 from J, leaving 11 bases between them. The CDR3 is 14 residues long. The germline gives CDR1 LNHDA, CDR2 SQIVND (reference sequence). DNA of the CDR3: TGTGCCAGTAGTATGGCCAGGGTCGACACTGAAGCTTTCTTT. Its protein product is CASSMARVDTEAFF.

CDR3 in DNA: TGTGCCAGCAGTTTTACTAGCGCGAATGAGCAGTTCTTC. This gives the protein CASSFTSANEQFF. The gene calls are TRBV12-3 or TRBV12-4 and TRBJ2-1; 7 bases match TRBD2. This CDR3 region has 13 residues. The V gene end was trimmed by 3 bases and the J gene end by 7 bases; junction bases not matched to a gene: 3.

This clone was counted between two and nine times. The chain recombines TRBV15 with TRBJ2-7; tentative D call: TRBD2 (6 bases). There are 17 residues in the CDR3. Germline loops: CDR1 LNHNV, CDR2 YYDKDF (reference sequence). With 0 bases removed from V and 7 bases from J, the gap between germline ends came to 22 bases. CDR3 nucleotide sequence: TGTGCCACCAGCAGAGATCGAGGGCAGGGCGGCGGAGGGGAGCAGTACTTC. Amino acid sequence: CATSRDRGQGGGGEQYF.

The rearrangement links TRBV29-1 to TRBJ2-7, with 9 bases identical to TRBD2. V was clipped by 6 bases and J by 3 bases; unmatched bases: 12. CDR1 SQVTM and CDR2 ANQGSEA come from the germline V gene. This CDR3 region has 15 residues. In nucleotides, the CDR3 is TGCAGCGTCGTGGGGGGAGCGGGAGGTTACTACGAGCAGTACTTC. Translation: CSVVGGAGGYYEQYF.

V gene TRBV3-1 (or the pseudogene TRBV3-2) combines with J gene TRBJ1-4; TRBD1 agrees at 7 bases. The V and J ends lost 1 base and 5 bases, in that order; junction bases with no gene match: 13. Germline CDR1 LGHDT, CDR2 YNNKEL (reference sequence). The CDR3 runs to 18 residues. The chain's CDR3 is CASSQVGYLGQENEKLFF. CDR3 DNA sequence: TGTGCCAGCAGCCAAGTGGGGTATCTAGGACAGGAGAATGAAAAACTGTTTTTT.

This clone was seen only once. V gene TRBV6-4 combines with J gene TRBJ1-3; D possibly corresponds to TRBD1 (6 bases). Trimming removed 0 bases at V and 3 bases at J, with 36 bases between. The CDR3 is made up of 24 amino acids. Germline V gene lookup returns CDR1 MRHNA and CDR2 SNTAGT. The CDR3 sequence: CASSDSTANSGLYRAEFDGNTIYF. DNA for the CDR3: TGTGCCAGCAGTGACTCGACCGCGAATAGTGGGTTGTACAGGGCGGAGTTTGATGGAAACACCATATATTTT.

This rearrangement joins TRBV19 to TRBJ2-1; 9 bases line up with TRBD2. CDR1 and CDR2 (germline): LNHDA, SQIVND (reference sequence). V dropped 1 base and J dropped 5; count of bases not matched to a gene: 3. This CDR3 has 15 amino acids. The CDR3 sequence: CASSIGLAGNNEQFF. DNA of the CDR3: TGTGCCAGTAGTATAGGGCTAGCGGGAAACAATGAGCAGTTCTTC.

The genes are TRBV7-9 and TRBJ2-5; 9 bases map to TRBD1. The CDR3 has 14 residues. CDR1 is SEHNR, CDR2 FQNEAQ, per germline (reference sequence). V was clipped by 6 bases and J by 5 bases; unmatched bases: 7. In DNA, the CDR3 is TGTGCCAGCAGTAACCTGGGACAGGGCGAGACCCAGTACTTC. Amino acids: CASSNLGQGETQYF.

The chain recombines TRBV27 with TRBJ2-6; TRBD1 matches 8 bases. In germline, CDR1 is MNHEY, CDR2 SMNVEV (reference sequence). Trimming removed 3 bases from V and 0 bases from J; junction bases left unmatched: 4. This CDR3 has 17 amino acids. As DNA, the CDR3 is TGTGCCAGCAGTTTCGGGACAGGAGACTCTGGGGCCAACGTCCTGACTTTC. Translated: CASSFGTGDSGANVLTF.

CDR3 sequence reads: CASSPTGRGTGELFF. In DNA form, the CDR3 reads TGTGCCAGCAGCCCAACAGGGAGGGGCACCGGGGAGCTGTTTTTT. The V and J genes are TRBV9 and TRBJ2-2, with a weak D call TRBD2 (7 bases). In germline, CDR1 is SGDLS, CDR2 YYNGEE. There are 15 residues in the CDR3. V gave up 4 bases and J gave up 4 bases, with 14 bases separating them.

The chain joins TRBV5-1 to TRBJ2-5, with a tentative D call TRBD2 (5 bases). Germline V gene data show CDR1 as SGHRS and CDR2 as YFSETQ. The V and J ends lost 3 bases and 2 bases respectively, with 8 bases between them. The CDR3 loop spans 13 amino acids. The CDR3 loop reads CASSWTVQETQYF. The DNA of the CDR3 is TGCGCCAGCAGCTGGACTGTTCAAGAGACCCAGTACTTC.

The chain has TRBV9 and TRBJ2-1; 7 bases match TRBD2. This CDR3 is 18 amino acids long. J lost 0 bases, V lost 0 bases, and 9 bases had no gene match. CDR1 SGDLS and CDR2 YYNGEE come from the germline V gene. This CDR3 reads CASSVGPSGLSSYNEQFF. CDR3 nucleotide sequence: TGTGCCAGCAGCGTAGGTCCTAGCGGCCTGAGCTCCTACAATGAGCAGTTCTTC.

This chain links TRBV2 with TRBJ1-1; TRBD1 matches 7 bases. Trimming removed 7 bases from V and 1 base from J; junction bases left unmatched: 3. CDR3 length: 13 amino acids. Germline-derived CDR1 and CDR2 are SNHLY and FYNNEI. The CDR3 is CASTRDRNTEAFF. The CDR3 region has the DNA TGTGCCAGCACCAGGGACAGGAACACTGAAGCTTTCTTT.

The V call is TRBV19, the J call TRBJ2-2; D perhaps matches TRBD2 (5 bases). Between the trimmed V and J ends, which lost 10 bases and 7 bases, there was a span of 19 bases. CDR3 size: 14 residues. The germline gives CDR1 LNHDA, CDR2 SQIVND (reference sequence). Here the CDR3 DNA reads TGTGCCACCAGAGCAATCTATCGGGACGGGGAGCTGTTTTTT. It codes for CATRAIYRDGELFF. The full variable domain, its missing parts supplied by reference TRBV19 and TRBJ2-2, is DGGITQSPKYLFRKEGQNVTLSCEQNLNHDAMYWYRQDPGQGLRLIYYSQIVNDFQKGDIAEGYSVSREKKESFPLTVTSAQKNPTAFYLCATRAIYRDGELFFGEGSRLTVL.

The chain recombines TRBV30 with TRBJ1-4; D is ambiguous. The CDR3 has 14 residues. Trimming took off 4 bases at V and 8 bases at J, with 17 bases between the two ends. Germline lookup yields CDR1 GTSNPN and CDR2 SVGIG (reference sequence). The CDR3 loop reads CAWKRGIQGEKLFF. In DNA, the CDR3 is TGTGCCTGGAAGCGAGGGATTCAAGGGGAAAAACTGTTTTTT. The full variable domain, in which reference TRBV30 and TRBJ1-4 provide the parts outside the CDR3, is SQTIHQWPATLVQPVGSPLSLECTVEGTSNPNLYWYRQAAGRGLQLLFYSVGIGQISSEVPQNLSASRPQDRQFILSSKKLLLSDSGFYLCAWKRGIQGEKLFFGSGTQLSVL.

The chain recombines TRBV13 with TRBJ2-7; 10 positions match TRBD1. The CDR3 is 15 residues long. After removal of 5 bases from V and 3 bases from J, the junction contained 7 bases not matched to a gene. From germline, CDR1 is PRHDT and CDR2 FYEKMQ (reference sequence). For the CDR3, the DNA is TGTGCCAGCAGCCCCTCGGGACAGGGGAACTACGAGCAGTACTTC. Its translation: CASSPSGQGNYEQYF. The full variable domain, with the rest looked up from reference TRBV13 and TRBJ2-7, is AAGVIQSPRHLIKEKRETATLKCYPIPRHDTVYWYQQGPGQDPQFLISFYEKMQSDKGSIPDRFSAQQFSDYHSELNMSSLELGDSALYFCASSPSGQGNYEQYFGPGTRLTVT.

Only one count was recorded for this clone. The V call is TRBV10-3, the J call TRBJ1-2, with 12 bases matching TRBD1. V lost 11 bases to trimming and J lost 3 bases; unmatched junction nucleotides: 7. The CDR3 has 14 amino acids. Germline CDR1 ENHRY, CDR2 SYGVKD. This CDR3 reads CAVSGTGGDYGYTF. DNA of the CDR3: TGTGCCGTAAGTGGGACAGGGGGCGACTATGGCTACACCTTC.

The chain combines TRBV5-1 with TRBJ2-7, with TRBD2 identical over 10 bases. Germline V gene sequence: CDR1 SGHRS, CDR2 YFSETQ. The CDR3 extends over 18 amino acids. The trim removed 2 bases at V and 2 bases at J, leaving 13 bases unmatched. The CDR3 region is CASSFKTSGAQVPYEQYF. The DNA of the CDR3 is TGCGCCAGCAGCTTCAAAACTAGCGGGGCCCAAGTCCCCTACGAGCAGTACTTC.

The chain joins TRBV5-4 to TRBJ2-1, with 7 bases lining up with TRBD2. V trimming: 6 bases; J trimming: 0 bases; junction bases outside the gene matches: 6. From germline, CDR1 is SGHNT and CDR2 YYREEE (reference sequence). This CDR3 has 15 residues. The CDR3 nucleotides are TGTGCCAGCACCACCGGGACTAACTCCTACAATGAGCAGTTCTTC. This codes for CASTTGTNSYNEQFF.

The chain uses TRBV11-3 and TRBJ2-5; D uncertain. CDR3 size: 13 residues. V lost 4 bases and J 0 bases, leaving 6 bases between the germline ends. Germline CDR1 reads SGHNT; CDR2 reads YENEEA. The CDR3 bases are TGTGCCAGCAGCTCTCGGGACCAAGAGACCCAGTACTTC. Translation: CASSSRDQETQYF.

This chain uses TRBV12-3 or TRBV12-4 with TRBJ1-2; TRBD1 aligns across 7 bases. V lost 10 bases, J lost 3 bases, and 8 bases stayed unmatched. There are 13 residues in the CDR3. DNA of the CDR3: TGTGCCATATCTTTAGGGGGCGACTATGGCTACACCTTC. It is translated as CAISLGGDYGYTF.

The V and J genes are TRBV27 and TRBJ2-7, with TRBD1 matching 7 bases. From germline, CDR1 is MNHEY and CDR2 SMNVEV (reference sequence). The CDR3 extends over 14 amino acids. V dropped 3 bases and J dropped 3; count of bases not matched to a gene: 5. CDR3 in amino acids: CASSFNRGGYEQYF. Here the CDR3 DNA reads TGTGCCAGCAGTTTCAACAGGGGCGGCTACGAGCAGTACTTC.

CDR3 loop: CASSSLGRGDEQFF. CDR3 sequence (DNA): TGTGCCAGCAGCTCGCTCGGTAGGGGCGATGAGCAGTTCTTC. The rearrangement uses TRBV11-2 and TRBJ2-1; a possible D gene is TRBD1 (5 bases). The CDR3 runs to 14 residues. CDR1 and CDR2 (germline): SGHAT, FQNNGV. V was shortened by 4 bases and J by 8 bases, with 15 bases between the two germline ends.

This clone has just one count. The gene calls are TRBV5-1 and TRBJ2-3, with TRBD2 matching over 8 bases. Looked up from germline, CDR1 is SGHRS and CDR2 is YFSETQ. Losses at the gene ends were 8 bases for V and 4 bases for J; bases not matched to a gene: 9. The CDR3 extends over 14 amino acids. As DNA, the CDR3 is TGCGCCAGTTCGGGGGGGCGGTCTGCAGATACGCAGTATTTT. It codes for CASSGGRSADTQYF.

This chain joins TRBV7-9 and TRBJ2-3; 10 bases agree with TRBD2. The CDR3 runs 17 residues. From germline, CDR1 is SEHNR and CDR2 FQNEAQ (reference sequence). V lost 2 bases to trimming and J lost 1 base; unmatched junction nucleotides: 6. DNA of the CDR3: TGTGCCAGCAGCTTAATTCCCGGACTAGCGGGCACAGATACGCAGTATTTT. Protein: CASSLIPGLAGTDTQYF.

This clone was seen once. The chain joins TRBV24-1 to TRBJ2-1, with a possible D match to TRBD2 (6 bases). The CDR3 consists of 13 residues. Per the germline V gene, CDR1 is KGHDR and CDR2 is SFDVKD. Trimming shortened V by 6 bases and J by 8 bases, and 13 bases separated the two germline ends. CDR3 residues: CATSHGGGDEQFF. Here the CDR3 DNA reads TGTGCCACCAGTCATGGTGGAGGGGATGAGCAGTTCTTC.

This clone was recorded a few times. The rearrangement uses TRBV4-1 and TRBJ2-5, with 14 bases aligning to TRBD2. Germline CDR1 and CDR2: MGHRA and YSYEKL. Germline trimming cut 4 bases from V and 5 bases from J; bases unmatched to any gene: 6. This CDR3 is built from 16 residues. CDR3 sequence reads: CASSRRLAGGRETQYF. CDR3 coding DNA: TGCGCCAGCAGCCGTAGACTAGCGGGAGGGCGTGAGACCCAGTACTTC.